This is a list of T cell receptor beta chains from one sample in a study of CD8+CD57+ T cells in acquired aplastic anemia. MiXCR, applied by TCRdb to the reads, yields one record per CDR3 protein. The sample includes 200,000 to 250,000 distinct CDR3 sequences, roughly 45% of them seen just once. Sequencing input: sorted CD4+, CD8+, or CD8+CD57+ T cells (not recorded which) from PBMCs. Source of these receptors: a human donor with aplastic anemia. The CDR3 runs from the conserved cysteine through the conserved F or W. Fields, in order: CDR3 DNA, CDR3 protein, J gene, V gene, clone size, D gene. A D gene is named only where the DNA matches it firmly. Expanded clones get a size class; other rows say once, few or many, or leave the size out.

TGTGCCAGCAGCTTTCCGGGACAGGGAGAGACCCAGTACTTC	CASSFPGQGETQYF	TRBJ2-5	TRBV25-1	.	TRBD1
TGTGCCAGTAGTACCCTAGCCGGCGGGATCTACAATGAGCAGTTCTTC	CASSTLAGGIYNEQFF	TRBJ2-1	TRBV19	many	.
TGTGCCAGCAGCTCCCCAGGGGGCGACTATGGCTACACCTTC	CASSSPGGDYGYTF	TRBJ1-2	TRBV3-1	.	TRBD1
TGTGCCAGCAGCTCGATTCACAGGGTACAGAACACTGAAGCTTTCTTT	CASSSIHRVQNTEAFF	TRBJ1-1	TRBV25-1	.	.
TGTGCCAGCAGCCTCGGGGGGATGGATCAGCCCCAGCATTTT	CASSLGGMDQPQHF	TRBJ1-5	TRBV11-2	many	.
TGTGCCAGCAGCTTCCCGGACAGGAGGTACGAGCAGTACTTC	CASSFPDRRYEQYF	TRBJ2-7	TRBV7-8	.	TRBD1
TGTGCCAGCAGTGAAGATCTGACAGGGGTCGGCGAGCAGTACTTC	CASSEDLTGVGEQYF	TRBJ2-7	TRBV2	many	TRBD1
TGCAGTGCTAGCCTGAATTCCGAAAAACTGTTTTTT	CSASLNSEKLFF	TRBJ1-4	TRBV20-1	many	.
TGTGCCAGCGGTGGACAGATTGAAAAACTGTTTTTT	CASGGQIEKLFF	TRBJ1-4	TRBV2	few	.
TGTGCCAGCACCACCCGTGAAGCTTTCTTT	CASTTREAFF	TRBJ1-1	TRBV2	many	.
TGTGCCAGCAGCGTCGCGGCGGGACAGGGGGACTATGGCTACACCTTC	CASSVAAGQGDYGYTF	TRBJ1-2	TRBV9	.	TRBD1
TGTGCCAGCAGTCGGCAGGTGGGCAATCAGCCCCAGCATTTT	CASSRQVGNQPQHF	TRBJ1-5	TRBV6-1	many	.
TGCAGTGCTAGAGGGCTAGCGGACACAGATACGCAGTATTTT	CSARGLADTDTQYF	TRBJ2-3	TRBV20-1	.	TRBD2
TGTGCCACCGAAGCGGATAACTACGATGGCTACACCTTC	CATEADNYDGYTF	TRBJ1-2	TRBV15	.	.
TGTGCCAGCATTCGGCCGGGACAGGGTAATGAGCCCCAGCATTTT	CASIRPGQGNEPQHF	TRBJ1-5	TRBV6-1	many	TRBD1
TGCGCCAGCAGCCTACGATGGGCAGCGGGACGAACATGGGAGCAGTACTTC	CASSLRWAAGRTWEQYF	TRBJ2-7	TRBV5-1	few	TRBD2
TGTGCCAGCAGCCTATGGCCCGAGGAGACCCAGTACTTC	CASSLWPEETQYF	TRBJ2-5	TRBV7-2	many	.
TGTGCCAGCAGTGAATTCGCGGGACAGTATAATTCACCCCTCCACTTT	CASSEFAGQYNSPLHF	TRBJ1-6	TRBV25-1	.	TRBD1
TGTGCCAGCAGCTTTCAGGGGGCGAGAACAGGTGAAGCTTTCTTT	CASSFQGARTGEAFF	TRBJ1-1	TRBV11-2	many	TRBD1
TGTGCCAGCAGTCCCTTGTTGGGGGAGGGGGATGAAAAACTGTTTTTT	CASSPLLGEGDEKLFF	TRBJ1-4	TRBV12-3/TRBV12-4	many	.
TGTGCCAGCAGCCACAGCAATGAGCAGTTCTTC	CASSHSNEQFF	TRBJ2-1	TRBV14	many	.
TGTGCCAGCAGCGTAGGGAGCGGTGGGGAGCTGTTTTTT	CASSVGSGGELFF	TRBJ2-2	TRBV9	.	.
TGTGCCACCCAGGCAGCGGGACAGGGGACCAATCAGCCCCAGCATTTT	CATQAAGQGTNQPQHF	TRBJ1-5	TRBV24-1	.	TRBD1
TGTGCCAGCAGTCCAGCCCCTAGCGGGGAGTCCTACGAGCAGTACTTC	CASSPAPSGESYEQYF	TRBJ2-7	TRBV6-5	many	TRBD2
TGTGCCAGCTCCCCCGGGACAGAAACCTACGAGCAGTACTTC	CASSPGTETYEQYF	TRBJ2-7	TRBV18	.	TRBD1
TGTGCCAGTAGTATAAGAGTACTCCAACGCACTGAAGCTTTCTTT	CASSIRVLQRTEAFF	TRBJ1-1	TRBV19	many	.
TGTGCCAGTAGAACCGGACAGGGTAGCGACGAGCAGTACTTC	CASRTGQGSDEQYF	TRBJ2-7	TRBV19	.	TRBD1
TGTGCCACCAGCAGAGATTCAGCGACATCCTACGAGCAGTACTTC	CATSRDSATSYEQYF	TRBJ2-7	TRBV15	.	.
TGTGCCTGGGCCAAAATATTCCCTAGTCCAGACAGGGCACTCTCCTACGAGCAGTACTTC	CAWAKIFPSPDRALSYEQYF	TRBJ2-7	TRBV2	.	TRBD1
TGTGCCAGTAGTATCACGACAGCGCTTACCTACGAGCAGTACTTC	CASSITTALTYEQYF	TRBJ2-7	TRBV19	few	.
TGCGCCAGCAGTGAGGGGGGTGTCACCGTCCAAGAGACCCAGTACTTC	CASSEGGVTVQETQYF	TRBJ2-5	TRBV10-2	.	.
TGTGCTAGCAGCCATGGACAGGGGATCCAAGAGACCCAGTACTTC	CASSHGQGIQETQYF	TRBJ2-5	TRBV7-7	many	TRBD1
TGTGCCACCAGGGACAGCTCGTATGGTGGAAATGAGCAGTTCATGGAACAGTTCTTC	CATRDSSYGGNEQFMEQFF	TRBJ2-1	TRBV10-3	.	TRBD1